The rows below give T cell receptor beta chains drawn from one sample of a study of T cells in Graves' hyperthyroidism and ophthalmopathy. Using its own MiXCR run on the multiplex PCR reads, TCRdb lists one record per CDR3 protein. The table lists approximately 420,000 distinct CDR3 sequences, roughly an eighth of them singletons, with 5.3% in the top ten. Sequencing used blood. The receptor set was obtained from a woman aged 18-29 years with Graves' hyperthyroidism. Both conserved end residues are part of each CDR3. D genes are given only for firm matches. The listing skips clone size in some rows; elsewhere it reads once, few, many or a size class.

len | d_gene | j_gene | v_gene | abundance | CDR3aa | CDR3nt
17 | TRBD1 | TRBJ1-4 | TRBV6-1 | few | CASNQGAGGATNEKLFF | TGTGCCAGCAACCAAGGGGCAGGGGGAGCAACTAATGAAAAACTGTTTTTT
12 | . | TRBJ2-2 | TRBV29-1 | . | CSAEGNTGELFF | TGCAGCGCCGAGGGGAACACCGGGGAGCTGTTTTTT
16 | TRBD2 | TRBJ2-1 | TRBV2 | many | CASSESGGRVLDEQFF | TGTGCCAGCAGTGAATCGGGCGGGAGGGTTCTCGATGAGCAGTTCTTC
14 | . | TRBJ2-5 | TRBV27 | . | CASSFHGQKETQYF | TGTGCCAGCAGTTTCCACGGACAGAAAGAGACCCAGTACTTC
13 | TRBD1 | TRBJ2-7 | TRBV30 | many | CAWSVGRGHEQYF | TGTGCCTGGAGTGTAGGCAGGGGGCACGAGCAGTACTTC
13 | . | TRBJ1-2 | TRBV27 | many | CASSLQPNYGYTF | TGTGCCAGCAGTTTACAGCCTAACTATGGCTACACCTTC
16 | TRBD2 | TRBJ2-1 | TRBV7-8 | few | CASSQAGTSARYEQFF | TGTGCCAGCAGCCAGGCCGGGACTAGCGCGAGGTATGAGCAGTTCTTC
16 | TRBD2 | TRBJ2-1 | TRBV5-1 | many | CASSNAGLVSHNEQFF | TGCGCCAGCAGCAACGCCGGACTAGTAAGCCACAATGAGCAGTTCTTC
16 | TRBD2 | TRBJ2-7 | TRBV20-1 | many | CSARVAATSGPYEQYF | TGCAGTGCTAGAGTAGCGGCTACTAGCGGGCCCTACGAGCAGTACTTC
12 | . | TRBJ1-2 | TRBV6-1 | . | CASGGPGYGYTF | TGTGCCAGCGGTGGGCCAGGCTATGGCTACACCTTC
11 | . | TRBJ2-7 | TRBV29-1 | few | CSVSQGYEQYF | TGCAGCGTTTCACAGGGTTACGAGCAGTACTTC
14 | TRBD1 | TRBJ2-7 | TRBV28 | many | CASIGGTGGYEQYF | TGTGCCAGCATTGGGGGGACAGGGGGCTACGAGCAGTACTTC
15 | . | TRBJ1-2 | TRBV7-9 | many | CASSLASRGNYGYTF | TGTGCCAGCAGCTTAGCGAGTAGAGGAAACTATGGCTACACCTTC
15 | . | TRBJ1-2 | TRBV30 | many | CAWSVLRMEIYGYTF | TGTGCCTGGAGTGTACTCAGAATGGAAATCTATGGCTACACCTTC
15 | . | TRBJ2-7 | TRBV20-1 | many | CSARALLGPSYEQYF | TGCAGTGCTAGAGCCCTTCTGGGACCGAGCTACGAGCAGTACTTC
15 | . | TRBJ2-3 | TRBV20-1 | many | CSAIQGEGRTDTQYF | TGCAGTGCTATTCAGGGGGAGGGCCGTACAGATACGCAGTATTTT
13 | . | TRBJ2-7 | TRBV4-1 | few | CASSPLGGSEQYF | TGCGCCAGCAGCCCCCTGGGGGGTTCCGAGCAGTACTTC
15 | TRBD1 | TRBJ1-1 | TRBV7-8 | many | CASTQGAGLGTEAFF | TGTGCCAGCACCCAGGGGGCAGGGCTGGGCACTGAAGCTTTCTTT
16 | TRBD1 | TRBJ1-3 | TRBV5-1 | many | CASSPGQAYSGNTIYF | TGCGCCAGCAGCCCGGGACAGGCGTACTCTGGAAACACCATATATTTT
16 | TRBD1 | TRBJ1-5 | TRBV19 | . | CASTSDRPVNNQPQHF | TGTGCCAGTACCTCGGACAGGCCCGTTAACAATCAGCCCCAGCATTTT
12 | . | TRBJ1-1 | TRBV28 | many | CASSLRAGAAFF | TGTGCCAGCAGTCTCCGAGCAGGGGCAGCTTTCTTT
13 | . | TRBJ1-5 | TRBV7-2 | . | CASSDSPNQPQHF | TGTGCCAGCAGTGACAGTCCTAATCAGCCCCAGCATTTT
12 | . | TRBJ2-1 | TRBV3-1 | . | CVSSVEMGEQFF | TGTGTCAGCAGCGTAGAAATGGGTGAGCAGTTCTTC
10 | . | TRBJ1-4 | TRBV20-1 | few | CSATREKLFF | TGCAGTGCTACTCGGGAAAAACTGTTTTTT
14 | TRBD1 | TRBJ1-3 | TRBV30 | many | CAWNRDSSGNTIYF | TGTGCCTGGAATCGGGACAGCTCTGGAAACACCATATATTTT
16 | TRBD1 | TRBJ2-2 | TRBV5-1 | . | CASSWAGTGPTGELFF | TGCGCCAGCAGCTGGGCCGGGACAGGGCCCACCGGGGAGCTGTTTTTT
13 | . | TRBJ1-2 | TRBV12-3/TRBV12-4 | many | CASSFKEDYGYTF | TGTGCCAGCAGTTTTAAGGAGGACTATGGCTACACCTTC
13 | TRBD1 | TRBJ2-5 | TRBV7-2 | . | CASGTGPGETQYF | TGTGCCAGCGGGACAGGGCCCGGGGAGACCCAGTACTTC
17 | . | TRBJ2-7 | TRBV29-1 | many | CSARGGGSAGASYEQYF | TGCAGCGCCCGAGGTGGAGGGTCCGCTGGGGCTTCCTACGAGCAGTACTTC
17 | TRBD2 | TRBJ2-4 | TRBV9 | few | CASSPNGVPGLGNIQYF | TGTGCCAGCAGCCCAAATGGGGTCCCGGGACTAGGCAACATTCAGTACTTC